This is a list of T cell receptor beta chains from one sample in a study of CD8 T cells in ankylosing spondylitis. MiXCR, run by TCRdb on the 5' RACE reads, gives a single entry per CDR3 protein. The sample contains approximately 300,000 distinct CDR3 sequences, more than 20% of which appear only once. The source material was blood, either unsorted or a sorted T cell fraction (not recorded which). These receptors all come from a female donor with ankylosing spondylitis or in good health (not recorded which). Each CDR3 is given with its conserved first and last residue.

v_call	j_call	cdr3_aa
TRBV12-3/TRBV12-4	TRBJ2-2	CASRKQGGTGELFF
TRBV7-9	TRBJ2-5	CASSFDRGGQETQYF
TRBV7-9	TRBJ2-5	CASSPRTGSQETQYF
TRBV9	TRBJ2-5	CASSGSTGRETQYF
TRBV5-8	TRBJ1-5	CASSGGGTGQPQHF
TRBV29-1	TRBJ1-1	CSVGTPSTEAFF
TRBV20-1	TRBJ2-7	CSARDPGTVYEQYF
TRBV9	TRBJ2-2	CASSTRSTANTGELFF
TRBV20-1	TRBJ2-3	CSALSGTSTDTQYF
TRBV7-9	TRBJ2-1	CASSQSGRASEQFF
TRBV5-1	TRBJ2-7	CASSFSGHYREQYF
TRBV5-1	TRBJ2-5	CASSPEQGIQTQYF
TRBV28	TRBJ2-7	CASCERPGAPTSYEQYF
TRBV12-3/TRBV12-4	TRBJ2-1	CASSGSRNEQFF
TRBV7-7	TRBJ2-3	CASSFGTGVSDTQYF
TRBV4-3	TRBJ2-1	CASSQELLEHEQFF
TRBV10-3	TRBJ2-3	CAISATSGRSADTQYF
TRBV20-1	TRBJ2-7	CSARAGLAVNSYEQYF
TRBV15	TRBJ2-7	CATSRDLLRRIVSYEQYF
TRBV10-3	TRBJ2-5	CAIGEPRAVQETQYF
TRBV6-6	TRBJ1-2	CATSYNYGYTF
TRBV9	TRBJ2-5	CASSVDAGGKGETQYF
TRBV7-2	TRBJ2-7	CASSLELPYEQYF
TRBV7-2	TRBJ1-2	CASSLTRFFYGYTF
TRBV6-2/TRBV6-3	TRBJ2-7	CASSYGGIYEQYF
TRBV29-1	TRBJ1-1	CSVLTLADTEAFF
TRBV2	TRBJ2-3	CASNSGRGEDTQYF